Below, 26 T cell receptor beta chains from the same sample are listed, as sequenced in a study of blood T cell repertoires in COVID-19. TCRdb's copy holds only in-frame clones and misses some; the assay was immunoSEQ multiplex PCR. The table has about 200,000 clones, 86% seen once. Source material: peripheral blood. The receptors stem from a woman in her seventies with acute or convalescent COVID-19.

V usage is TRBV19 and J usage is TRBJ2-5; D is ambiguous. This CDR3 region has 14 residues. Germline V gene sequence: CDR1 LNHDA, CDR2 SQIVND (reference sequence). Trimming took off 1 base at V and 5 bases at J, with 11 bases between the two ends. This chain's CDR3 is CASSIARPGETQYF. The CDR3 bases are TGTGCCAGTAGTATAGCGCGGCCCGGGGAGACCCAGTACTTC.

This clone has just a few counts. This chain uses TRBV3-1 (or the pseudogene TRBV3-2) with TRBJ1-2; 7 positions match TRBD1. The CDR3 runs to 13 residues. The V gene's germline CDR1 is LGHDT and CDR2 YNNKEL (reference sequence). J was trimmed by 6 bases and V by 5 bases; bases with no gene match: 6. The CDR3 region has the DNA TGTGCCAGCAGCAACAGAGGGACAGATGGCTACACCTTC. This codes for CASSNRGTDGYTF.

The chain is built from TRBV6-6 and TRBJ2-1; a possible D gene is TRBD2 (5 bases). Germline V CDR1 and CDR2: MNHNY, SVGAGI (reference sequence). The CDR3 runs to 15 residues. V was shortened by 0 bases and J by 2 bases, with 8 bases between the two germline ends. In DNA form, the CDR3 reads TGTGCCAGCAGTTACTCGGGAGCCCCCTACAATGAGCAGTTCTTC. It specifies CASSYSGAPYNEQFF.

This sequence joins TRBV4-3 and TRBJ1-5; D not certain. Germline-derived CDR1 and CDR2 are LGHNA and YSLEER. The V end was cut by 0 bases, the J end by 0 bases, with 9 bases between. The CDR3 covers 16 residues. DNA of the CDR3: TGCGCCAGCAGCCAAGATGGCCAAAATAGCAATCAGCCCCAGCATTTT. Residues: CASSQDGQNSNQPQHF.

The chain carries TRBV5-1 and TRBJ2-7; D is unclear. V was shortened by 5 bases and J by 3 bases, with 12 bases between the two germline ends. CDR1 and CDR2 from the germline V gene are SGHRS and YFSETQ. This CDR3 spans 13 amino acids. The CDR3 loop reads CASRSGRGYEQYF. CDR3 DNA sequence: TGCGCCAGCAGGAGTGGAAGAGGCTACGAGCAGTACTTC. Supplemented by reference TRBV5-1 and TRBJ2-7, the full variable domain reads KAGVTQTPRYLIKTRGQQVTLSCSPISGHRSVSWYQQTPGQGLQFLFEYFSETQRNKGNFPGRFSGRQFSNSRSEMNVSTLELGDSALYLCASRSGRGYEQYFGPGTRLTVT.

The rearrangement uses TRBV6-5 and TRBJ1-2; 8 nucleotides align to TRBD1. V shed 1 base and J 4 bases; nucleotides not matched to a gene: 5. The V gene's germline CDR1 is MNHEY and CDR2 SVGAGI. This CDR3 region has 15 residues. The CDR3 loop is CASSYWTGSPYGYTF. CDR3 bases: TGTGCCAGCAGTTACTGGACAGGGAGTCCCTATGGCTACACCTTC.

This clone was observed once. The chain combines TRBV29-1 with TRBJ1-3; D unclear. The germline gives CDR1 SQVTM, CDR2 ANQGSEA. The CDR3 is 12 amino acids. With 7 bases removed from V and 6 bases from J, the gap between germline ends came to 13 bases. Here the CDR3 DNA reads TGCAGCGCTAGGGAGATCGAAAACACCATATATTTT. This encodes CSAREIENTIYF.

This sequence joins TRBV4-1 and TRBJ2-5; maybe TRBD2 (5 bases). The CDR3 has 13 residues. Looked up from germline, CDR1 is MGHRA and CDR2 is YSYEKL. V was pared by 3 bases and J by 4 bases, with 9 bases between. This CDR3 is CASSQVRAETQYF. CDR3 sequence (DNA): TGCGCCAGCAGCCAGGTGCGGGCAGAGACCCAGTACTTC.

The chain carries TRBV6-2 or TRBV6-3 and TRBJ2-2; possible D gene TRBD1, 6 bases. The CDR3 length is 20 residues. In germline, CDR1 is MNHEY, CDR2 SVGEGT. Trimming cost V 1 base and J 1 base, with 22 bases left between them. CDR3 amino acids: CASSYYLALRRGGNTGELFF. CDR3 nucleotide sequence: TGTGCCAGCAGTTACTATCTCGCTTTACGGAGAGGGGGGAACACCGGGGAGCTGTTTTTT.

The CDR3 protein is CASSLGTSLQETQYF. Written as DNA, the CDR3 is TGTGCCAGCAGCCTCGGGACTAGCTTACAAGAGACCCAGTACTTC. This sequence joins TRBV6-5 and TRBJ2-5; 9 bases fit TRBD2. Per the germline V gene, CDR1 is MNHEY and CDR2 is SVGAGI. This CDR3 has 15 residues. J gave up 2 bases and V 6 bases, and 7 bases lay outside the gene matches.

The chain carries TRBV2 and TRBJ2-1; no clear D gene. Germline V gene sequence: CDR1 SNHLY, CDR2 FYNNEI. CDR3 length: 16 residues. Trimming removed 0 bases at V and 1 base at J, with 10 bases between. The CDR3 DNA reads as TGTGCCAGCAGTGAAGCGCGCGTTCCATCCTACAATGAGCAGTTCTTC. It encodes CASSEARVPSYNEQFF.

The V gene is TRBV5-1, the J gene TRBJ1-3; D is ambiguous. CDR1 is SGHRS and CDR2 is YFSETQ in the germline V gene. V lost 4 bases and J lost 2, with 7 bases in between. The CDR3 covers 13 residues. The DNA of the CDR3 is TGCGCCAGCAGCCCCTTAACTGGAAACACCATATATTTT. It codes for CASSPLTGNTIYF.

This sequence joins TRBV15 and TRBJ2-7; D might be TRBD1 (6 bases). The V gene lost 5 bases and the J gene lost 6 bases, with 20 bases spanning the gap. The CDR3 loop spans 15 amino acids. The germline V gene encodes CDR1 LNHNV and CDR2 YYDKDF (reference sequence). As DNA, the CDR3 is TGTGCCACCAGCTCCCGTCTACAGGGCCCCGGCGAGCAGTACTTC. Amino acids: CATSSRLQGPGEQYF.

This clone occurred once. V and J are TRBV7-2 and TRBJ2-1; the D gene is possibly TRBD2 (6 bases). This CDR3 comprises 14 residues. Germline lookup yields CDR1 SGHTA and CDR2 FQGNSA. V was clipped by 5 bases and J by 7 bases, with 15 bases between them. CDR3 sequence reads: CASSRGTSPNEQFF. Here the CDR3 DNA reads TGTGCCAGCAGCCGGGGGACTTCACCGAATGAGCAGTTCTTC.

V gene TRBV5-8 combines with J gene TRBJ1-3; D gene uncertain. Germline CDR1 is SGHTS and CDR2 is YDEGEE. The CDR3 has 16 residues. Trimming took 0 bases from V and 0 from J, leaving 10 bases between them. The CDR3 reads CASSLVTVSSGNTIYF. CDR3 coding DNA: TGTGCCAGCAGCTTGGTCACGGTGAGCTCTGGAAACACCATATATTTT.

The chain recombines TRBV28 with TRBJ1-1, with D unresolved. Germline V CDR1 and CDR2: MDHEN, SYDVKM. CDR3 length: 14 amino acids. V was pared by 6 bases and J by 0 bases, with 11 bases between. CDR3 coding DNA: TGTGCCAGCAGGGAGTCCAGACTGAACACTGAAGCTTTCTTT. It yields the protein CASRESRLNTEAFF.

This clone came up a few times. The CDR3 is CASTTGNEQFF. CDR3 sequence (DNA): TGTGCCAGCACCACCGGCAATGAGCAGTTCTTC. The V call is TRBV2, the J call TRBJ2-1; D gene ambiguous. The germline V and J ends were trimmed by 7 bases and 6 bases, with 7 bases remaining between them. Germline assignment: CDR1 SNHLY and CDR2 FYNNEI. The CDR3 has 11 residues.

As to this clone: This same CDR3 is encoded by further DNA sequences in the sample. The CDR3 bases are TGTGCCAGCAGTTACCCTGGGACAGGAGGCGAGCAGTACTTC. Translated, it gives CASSYPGTGGEQYF. This sequence joins TRBV6-5 and TRBJ2-7, with 8 positions matching TRBD1. J lost 6 bases, V lost 2 bases, and 6 bases had no gene match. There are 14 residues in the CDR3. Germline V CDR1 and CDR2: MNHEY, SVGAGI.

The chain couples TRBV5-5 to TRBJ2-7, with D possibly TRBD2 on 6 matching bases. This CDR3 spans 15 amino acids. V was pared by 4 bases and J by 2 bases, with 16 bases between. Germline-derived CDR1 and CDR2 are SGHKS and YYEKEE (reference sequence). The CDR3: CASSPRWDSAYEQYF. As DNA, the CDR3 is TGTGCCAGCAGCCCCCGCTGGGACTCCGCCTACGAGCAGTACTTC.

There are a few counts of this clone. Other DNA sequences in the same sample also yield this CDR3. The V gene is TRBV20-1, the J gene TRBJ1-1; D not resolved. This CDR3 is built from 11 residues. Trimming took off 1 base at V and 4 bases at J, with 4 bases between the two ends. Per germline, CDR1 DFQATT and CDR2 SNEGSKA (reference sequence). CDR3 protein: CSARGGTEAFF. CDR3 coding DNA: TGCAGTGCTAGAGGCGGCACTGAAGCTTTCTTT.

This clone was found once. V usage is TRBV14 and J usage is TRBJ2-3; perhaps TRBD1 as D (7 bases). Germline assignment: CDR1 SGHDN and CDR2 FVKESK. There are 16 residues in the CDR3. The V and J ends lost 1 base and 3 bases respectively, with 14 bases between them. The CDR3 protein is CASSQVAGQRTDTQYF. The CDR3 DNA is TGTGCCAGCAGCCAAGTGGCGGGACAGAGGACAGATACGCAGTATTTT.

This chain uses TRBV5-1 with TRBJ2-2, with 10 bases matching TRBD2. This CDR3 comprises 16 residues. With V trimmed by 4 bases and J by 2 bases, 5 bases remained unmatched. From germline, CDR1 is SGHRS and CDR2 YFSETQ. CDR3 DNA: TGCGCCAGCAGCGCCCTAGCGGGAGCCAACACCGGGGAGCTGTTTTTT. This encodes CASSALAGANTGELFF.

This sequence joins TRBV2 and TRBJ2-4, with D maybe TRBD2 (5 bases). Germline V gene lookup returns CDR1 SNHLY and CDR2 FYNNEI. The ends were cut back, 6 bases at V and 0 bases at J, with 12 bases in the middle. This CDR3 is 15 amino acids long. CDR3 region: CASSSDGLAKNIQYF. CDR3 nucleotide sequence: TGTGCCAGCAGCTCGGACGGACTAGCCAAAAACATTCAGTACTTC.

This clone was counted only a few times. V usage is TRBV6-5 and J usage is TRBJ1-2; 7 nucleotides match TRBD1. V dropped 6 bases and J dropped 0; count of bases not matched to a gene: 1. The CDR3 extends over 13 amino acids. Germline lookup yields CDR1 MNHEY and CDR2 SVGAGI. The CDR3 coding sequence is TGTGCCAGCAGAACAGGGGCTAACTATGGCTACACCTTC. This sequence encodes CASRTGANYGYTF.

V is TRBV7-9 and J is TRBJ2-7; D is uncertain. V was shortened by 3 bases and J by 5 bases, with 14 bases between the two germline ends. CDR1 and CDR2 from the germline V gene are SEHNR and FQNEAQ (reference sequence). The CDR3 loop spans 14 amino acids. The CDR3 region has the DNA TGTGCCAGCAGCTTTGGGCAACTCATCCACGAGCAGTACTTC. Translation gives CASSFGQLIHEQYF.

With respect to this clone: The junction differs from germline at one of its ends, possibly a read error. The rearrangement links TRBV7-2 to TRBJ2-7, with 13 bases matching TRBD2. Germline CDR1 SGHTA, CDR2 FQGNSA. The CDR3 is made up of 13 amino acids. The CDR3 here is CASRTSGSYEQYF. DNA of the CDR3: TGTGCAAGCAGGACTAGCGGGAGCTACGAGCAGTACTTC. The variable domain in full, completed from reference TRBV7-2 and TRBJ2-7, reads GAGVSQSPSNKVTEKGKDVELRCDPISGHTALYWYRQSLGQGLEFLIYFQGNSAPDKSGLPSDRFSAERTGGSVSTLTIQRTQQEDSAVYLCASRTSGSYEQYFGPGTRLTVT.